This T cell receptor beta chain was recorded in a study of shared clonotypes between healthy human individuals. Comment on this clone: In the same sample, other DNA sequences code for this CDR3.

Germline CDR1 is MNHEY and CDR2 is SMNVEV (reference sequence). V shed 3 bases and J shed 5 bases, with 7 bases lying between them. The CDR3 spans 13 residues. Running of the assay took place at deep level. Assay: immunoSEQ multiplex PCR; the TCRdb copy retains only in-frame clones and omits some. The data contain around 2,000,000 clones, approximately 94% of them singletons. Terminally differentiated effector memory CD45RA+ cells were excluded by CCR7 positive selection of CD45RO-negative cells. The source of this sequence is a young man in good health. The chain links TRBV27 to TRBJ1-4, with D maybe TRBD1 (5 bases). The sample consisted of naive CD8+ T cells sorted from blood. CDR3 protein: CASSFGGNEKLFF. The CDR3 nucleotides are TGTGCCAGCAGTTTCGGGGGGAATGAAAAACTGTTTTTT. Full variable domain (remainder filled in from reference TRBV27 and TRBJ1-4): EAQVTQNPRYLITVTGKKLTVTCSQNMNHEYMSWYRQDPGLGLRQIYYSMNVEVTDKGDVPEGYKVSRKEKRNFPLILESPSPNQTSLYFCASSFGGNEKLFFGSGTQLSVL.